Following are 28 T cell receptor beta chains from one sample sequenced in a study of human T cells and chemical hapten exposure (dated by TCRdb to the early 2020s). Library generation was performed with RACE. The sequencer was a NextSeq 500. Through fastp at Q25 and MiXCR, TCRdb rebuilt clones from the public reads, retaining in-frame beta chains. Each CDR3 protein gets just one entry, which takes the most common genes and DNA from the rows behind it. The sample table shows roughly 100,000 distinct CDR3 sequences, and around 10% are seen once. The top ten constitute more than 1.5% of the sample. Interpreted using the paper, the time point label stands for: pre-sensitization, week 0. The sample's treatment or condition label, in plain terms: therapeutic diphenylcyclopropenone sensitization with weekly scalp DPC. The source material was whole blood, sampled in connection with sensitization to the hapten diphenylcyclopropenone (DPC). The receptor set was obtained from a woman aged 50 to 60 with alopecia areata. Some clones in this sample may be carry-over from other donors' samples.

The V gene is TRBV3-1, the J gene TRBJ2-2; no definite D call. The V and J ends lost 0 bases and 7 bases respectively, with 6 bases between them. Germline values: CDR1 LGHDT, CDR2 YNNKEL (reference sequence). The CDR3 is 13 amino acids. The CDR3 protein is CASSQDLVGELFF. CDR3 nucleotide sequence: TGTGCCAGCAGCCAAGATTTAGTCGGGGAGCTGTTTTTT.

This chain uses TRBV29-1 with TRBJ2-7, with TRBD1 matching over 8 bases. The length of the CDR3 is 12 residues. The germline V gene encodes CDR1 SQVTM and CDR2 ANQGSEA. V lost 4 bases and J lost 4; bases outside the gene matches: 3. CDR3 DNA sequence: TGCAGCGTTGCGGGACAGGCTTACGAGCAGTACTTC. Encoded protein: CSVAGQAYEQYF.

This clonotype was seen at least ten times. The rearrangement links TRBV12-2 to TRBJ2-7; the table calls TRBD1, which could not be checked here. TRBV12-2 is a known pseudogene. The CDR3 loop spans 15 amino acids. In nucleotides, the CDR3 is TGTGCAAGTCGCTTCCGGGACAGCCTAACCTACGAGCAGTACTTC. Translation: CASRFRDSLTYEQYF.

V usage is TRBV29-1 and J usage is TRBJ2-3, with 8 bases matching TRBD2. V was pared by 6 bases and J by 1 base, with 6 bases of the junction left unmatched. Germline V gene data show CDR1 as SQVTM and CDR2 as ANQGSEA. The CDR3 totals 14 residues. The DNA for the CDR3 is TGCAGCGTGAATCCCGGGGGGGGCACAGATACGCAGTATTTT. This encodes CSVNPGGGTDTQYF.

This chain joins TRBV20-1 and TRBJ2-4, with TRBD1 identical over 8 bases. After removal of 6 bases from V and 7 bases from J, the junction contained 2 bases not matched to a gene. CDR1 is DFQATT and CDR2 is SNEGSKA in the germline V gene (reference sequence). CDR3 length equals 11 residues. CDR3 residues: CSANRGNIQYF. The CDR3 DNA is TGCAGTGCGAACAGGGGGAACATTCAGTACTTC.

V is TRBV11-2 and J is TRBJ2-1; D not resolved. From germline, CDR1 is SGHAT and CDR2 FQNNGV. The CDR3 sequence is 10 residues long. With 5 bases removed from V and 10 bases from J, the gap between germline ends came to 6 bases. The CDR3 sequence: CASSVSEQFF. In DNA, the CDR3 is TGTGCCAGCAGCGTCTCCGAGCAGTTCTTC.

V gene TRBV18 combines with J gene TRBJ1-2, with unresolved D. V was clipped by 2 bases and J by 0 bases, with 10 bases between them. Germline CDR1 is KGHSH and CDR2 is LQKENI. This CDR3 has 15 residues. CDR3 amino acids: CASSPAPQTNYGYTF. The DNA for the CDR3 is TGTGCCAGCTCACCAGCTCCACAAACTAACTATGGCTACACCTTC.

The chain combines TRBV3-1 with TRBJ1-2; 9 bases match TRBD1. Germline CDR1 LGHDT, CDR2 YNNKEL (reference sequence). CDR3 length: 14 residues. The J segment lost 9 bases and the V segment lost 4 bases, leaving 9 bases of the junction unmatched. The CDR3 reads CASSRGTGSSSYTF. The CDR3, as DNA: TGTGCCAGCAGCCGCGGGACAGGGTCCTCGAGCTACACCTTC. Full variable domain (outside the CDR3, taken from reference TRBV3-1 and TRBJ1-2): DTAVSQTPKYLVTQMGNDKSIKCEQNLGHDTMYWYKQDSKKFLKIMFSYNNKELIINETVPNRFSPKSPDKAHLNLHINSLELGDSAVYFCASSRGTGSSSYTFGSGTRLTVV.

The V call is TRBV7-2, the J call TRBJ1-5; the D is unclear. There are 14 residues in the CDR3. Germline V gene lookup returns CDR1 SGHTA and CDR2 FQGNSA. The V end was cut by 2 bases, the J end by 3 bases, with 8 bases between. CDR3 bases: TGTGCCAGCAGCTTACGACACCCCAATCAGCCCCAGCATTTT. It yields the protein CASSLRHPNQPQHF.

This clonotype appeared once. The chain joins TRBV28 to TRBJ1-1; D gene ambiguous. Germline lookup yields CDR1 MDHEN and CDR2 SYDVKM. V lost 3 bases and J 0 bases, leaving 5 bases between the germline ends. The CDR3 covers 13 residues. The CDR3 region has the DNA TGTGCCAGCAGTTTGAGGGTGAACACTGAAGCTTTCTTT. It encodes CASSLRVNTEAFF.

This clonotype was found a few times. The chain has TRBV29-1 and TRBJ1-1; no clear D. The CDR3 extends over 13 amino acids. The V gene lost 1 base and the J gene lost 0 bases, with 6 bases spanning the gap. Germline V gives CDR1 SQVTM, CDR2 ANQGSEA. CDR3 sequence: CSVEVHMNTEAFF. The CDR3 nucleotides are TGCAGCGTTGAAGTCCACATGAACACTGAAGCTTTCTTT.

The V and J genes are TRBV19 and TRBJ2-7, with TRBD2 matching over 10 bases. The V segment lost 6 bases and the J segment 7 bases; nucleotides outside the gene matches: 18. The CDR3 totals 17 residues. The germline CDR1 and CDR2 sequences are LNHDA and SQIVND (reference sequence). The CDR3 loop reads CASSPTIPASGSGEQYF. The CDR3 nucleotides read TGTGCCAGTAGCCCAACAATCCCCGCTAGCGGGAGTGGGGAGCAGTACTTC.

This clonotype was detected a few times. This chain links TRBV28 with TRBJ2-6, with D possibly TRBD1 on 6 matching bases. CDR3 size: 15 residues. CDR1 and CDR2 (germline): MDHEN, SYDVKM. Deletions cut 5 bases from V and 3 bases from J, with 11 bases between. The CDR3 sequence: CASSAGVVGANVLTF. The CDR3 DNA is TGTGCCAGCAGTGCAGGGGTAGTTGGGGCCAACGTCCTGACTTTC.

This clonotype was seen a handful of times. The V and J genes are TRBV10-2 and TRBJ1-6; tentatively, D is TRBD1 (5 bases). The length of the CDR3 is 13 residues. Germline CDR1 and CDR2: WSHSY and SAAADI. V lost 10 bases and J lost 7, with 14 bases in between. CDR3 protein: CAISQGWNSPLHF. CDR3 sequence (DNA): TGCGCCATCTCGCAGGGTTGGAATTCACCCCTCCACTTT.

This chain uses TRBV11-2 with TRBJ2-5; 9 positions match TRBD2. This CDR3 is 14 amino acids long. Germline-derived CDR1 and CDR2 are SGHAT and FQNNGV. After removal of 2 bases from V and 5 bases from J, the junction contained 3 bases not matched to a gene. CDR3 in amino acids: CASSLLAGSETQYF. The CDR3 nucleotides read TGTGCCAGCAGCTTACTAGCGGGGAGTGAGACCCAGTACTTC.

The sample holds a few counts of this clonotype. This chain joins TRBV7-2 and TRBJ2-1; TRBD1 agrees at 7 bases. In germline, CDR1 is SGHTA, CDR2 FQGNSA. The J segment lost 7 bases and the V segment lost 5 bases, leaving 8 bases of the junction unmatched. The CDR3 sequence is 14 residues long. This CDR3 is CASSLSDRANEQFF. The CDR3 nucleotides are TGTGCCAGCAGCCTATCCGACAGGGCGAATGAGCAGTTCTTC.

At least ten counts were recorded for this clonotype. The V call is TRBV6-5, the J call TRBJ1-5; D is unclear. This CDR3 has 13 amino acids. V lost 6 bases and J 11 bases, leaving 17 bases between the germline ends. Germline CDR1 reads MNHEY; CDR2 reads SVGAGI. Written as DNA, the CDR3 is TGTGCCAGCAGCCCAAGGGAGGGTAGGACCCAGCATTTT. Encoded protein: CASSPREGRTQHF.

This clonotype was observed at least ten times. This chain connects TRBV6-2 or TRBV6-3 to TRBJ1-1, with D possibly being TRBD1 (5 bases). The CDR3 has 14 residues. V gave up 0 bases and J gave up 5 bases, with 10 bases separating them. Germline V gene lookup returns CDR1 MNHEY and CDR2 SVGEGT. The CDR3 region is CASSYSRGGTEAFF. The CDR3 coding sequence is TGTGCCAGCAGTTACTCGAGGGGAGGGACTGAAGCTTTCTTT.

This clonotype was seen more than once but under ten times. This rearrangement joins TRBV28 to TRBJ2-2; D might be TRBD1 (5 bases). This CDR3 has 12 residues. The germline CDR1 and CDR2 sequences are MDHEN and SYDVKM. The V gene lost 7 bases and the J gene lost 6 bases, with 9 bases spanning the gap. The CDR3 loop is CASTGQAGELFF. CDR3 nucleotides: TGTGCCAGCACAGGGCAGGCCGGGGAGCTGTTTTTT.

This clonotype has ten or more counts. The CDR3 coding sequence is TGCGCCAGCACCCTAGACAGACCTTCCTCTGGAAACACCATATATTTT. Amino acids: CASTLDRPSSGNTIYF. V usage is TRBV10-2 and J usage is TRBJ1-3; maybe TRBD1 (5 bases). Germline CDR1 and CDR2: WSHSY and SAAADI. CDR3 length: 16 residues. V shed 7 bases and J shed 0 bases, with 16 bases lying between them.

V gene TRBV20-1 combines with J gene TRBJ2-1; TRBD2 matches at 11 bases. Trimming cost V 6 bases and J 6 bases; bases outside gene matches: 4. The CDR3 runs to 13 residues. CDR1 is DFQATT and CDR2 is SNEGSKA in the germline V gene (reference sequence). This chain's CDR3 is CSAGLAGINEQFF. CDR3 nucleotides: TGCAGTGCAGGACTAGCGGGCATCAATGAGCAGTTCTTC.

This clonotype was picked up many times. The chain is built from TRBV7-2 and TRBJ1-1, with 8 bases aligning to TRBD1. The germline V gene has CDR1 SGHTA and CDR2 FQGNSA. This CDR3 is built from 14 residues. V lost 2 bases to trimming and J lost 1 base; unmatched junction nucleotides: 0. CDR3 nucleotide sequence: TGTGCCAGCAGCTTACAGGGGGCGAACACTGAAGCTTTCTTT. It codes for CASSLQGANTEAFF. Full variable domain (rest looked up from reference TRBV7-2 and TRBJ1-1): GAGVSQSPSNKVTEKGKDVELRCDPISGHTALYWYRQSLGQGLEFLIYFQGNSAPDKSGLPSDRFSAERTGGSVSTLTIQRTQQEDSAVYLCASSLQGANTEAFFGQGTRLTVV.

This clonotype has a count of ten or more. The chain couples TRBV28 to TRBJ1-5; D is uncertain. There are 14 residues in the CDR3. Germline V CDR1 and CDR2: MDHEN, SYDVKM. V was trimmed by 2 bases and J by 7 bases, leaving 12 bases between them. The CDR3, as DNA: TGTGCCAGCAGTTTAGGGCCGGGGAACCAGCCCCAGCATTTT. Its translation: CASSLGPGNQPQHF.

This clonotype has at least ten counts. The chain has TRBV10-3 and TRBJ1-3; no firm D call. Trimming took 11 bases from V and 2 from J, leaving 19 bases between them. The CDR3 has 15 residues. Germline CDR1 and CDR2: ENHRY and SYGVKD. The CDR3 DNA follows: TGTGCCTCCTCTCCTTCGAATGCCGCTGGAAACACCATATATTTT. Residues: CASSPSNAAGNTIYF.

This clonotype has just a few counts. The chain couples TRBV29-1 to TRBJ2-1; weak D call: TRBD1 (6 bases). This CDR3 spans 13 amino acids. Between the trimmed V and J ends, which lost 4 bases and 3 bases, there was a span of 10 bases. Germline CDR1 and CDR2: SQVTM and ANQGSEA. CDR3 nucleotides: TGCAGCGTTGGGGACACCCACTACAATGAGCAGTTCTTC. This translates into CSVGDTHYNEQFF.

This clonotype was counted a few times. The chain joins TRBV20-1 to TRBJ1-5; 9 bases match TRBD1. Trimming at V came to 2 bases and at J to 2 bases, leaving 10 bases not matched to a gene. Germline V lookup: CDR1 DFQATT, CDR2 SNEGSKA (reference sequence). The CDR3 has 17 residues. The CDR3 sequence: CSARPGQGAGGNQPQHF. The CDR3 bases are TGCAGTGCTAGACCGGGACAGGGAGCCGGCGGCAATCAGCCCCAGCATTTT.

The genes are TRBV19 and TRBJ2-1; D might be TRBD1 (6 bases). Germline V gives CDR1 LNHDA, CDR2 SQIVND (reference sequence). The ends were cut back, 5 bases at V and 2 bases at J, with 16 bases in the middle. The CDR3 length is 16 residues. This CDR3 reads CASSSEGVSTYNEQFF. CDR3 in DNA: TGTGCCAGTAGTTCCGAGGGGGTTTCAACCTACAATGAGCAGTTCTTC.

A few counts support this clonotype. The chain has TRBV10-2 and TRBJ1-1, with D unclear. The CDR3 is 14 amino acids. Per the germline V gene, CDR1 is WSHSY and CDR2 is SAAADI. The ends were cut back, 3 bases at V and 3 bases at J, with 11 bases in the middle. For the CDR3, the DNA is TGCGCCAGCAGTGAAGACATTAGGGACACTGAAGCTTTCTTT. It specifies CASSEDIRDTEAFF.